This T cell receptor beta chain originates from a study of shared clonotypes between healthy human individuals. The authors split each subset's genomic DNA evenly across several immunoSEQ plates. Profiled with immunoSEQ multiplex PCR; TCRdb holds only in-frame clones, not every one. The table has around 2.5 million clones, more than 85% seen once. With 3 bases clipped from V and 5 bases from J, the junction kept 5 bases outside the gene matches. The CDR3 has 15 residues. Germline CDR1 is KGHSH and CDR2 is LQKENI. This sequence was found in a man between 18 and 35 years old in good health. Some clones in this sample may be carry-over from other donors' samples. Source material: naive CD4+ T cells from PBMCs. Subset reported: CD45RA+ positively selected. The rearrangement links TRBV18 to TRBJ2-7, with 12 bases lining up with TRBD2. For the CDR3, the DNA is TGTGCCAGCTCACCTAAGACTAGCGGGAGTAACGAGCAGTACTTC. Its protein is CASSPKTSGSNEQYF.